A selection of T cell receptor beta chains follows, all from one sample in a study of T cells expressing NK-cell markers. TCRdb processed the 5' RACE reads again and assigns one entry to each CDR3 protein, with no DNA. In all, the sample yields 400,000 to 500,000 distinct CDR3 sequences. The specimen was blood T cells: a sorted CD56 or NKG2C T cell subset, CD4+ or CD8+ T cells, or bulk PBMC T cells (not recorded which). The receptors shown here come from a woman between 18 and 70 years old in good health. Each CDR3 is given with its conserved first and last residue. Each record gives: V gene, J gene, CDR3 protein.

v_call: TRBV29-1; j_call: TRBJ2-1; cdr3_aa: CSVPDRVDPEQFF
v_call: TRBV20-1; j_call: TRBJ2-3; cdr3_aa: CSARGGTTDTQYF
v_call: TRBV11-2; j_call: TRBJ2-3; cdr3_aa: CASSLDLGLGVKDTQYF
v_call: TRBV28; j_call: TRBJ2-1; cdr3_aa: CASSSSPGTSGSGEQFF
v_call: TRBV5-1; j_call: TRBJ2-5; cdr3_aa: CASSLVGPSSQETQYF
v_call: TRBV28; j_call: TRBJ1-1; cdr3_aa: CASSPTGGTTEAFF
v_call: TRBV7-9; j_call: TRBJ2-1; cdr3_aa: CASSLLASGGNEQFF
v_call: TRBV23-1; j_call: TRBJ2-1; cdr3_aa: CASSQRNFVFGSRPF
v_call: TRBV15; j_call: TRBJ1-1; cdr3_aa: CATSRKGDTEAFF
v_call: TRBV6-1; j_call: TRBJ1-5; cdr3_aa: CASSRGQPADQPQHF